Below are 8 T cell receptor beta chains sequenced from a single sample in a study of blood T cell repertoires in COVID-19. Sequencing used immunoSEQ multiplex PCR; TCRdb keeps in-frame clones, though not all of them. The sample carries around 210,000 clones, almost 85% recorded once. The sequencing input was peripheral blood. Receptor source: a man aged 50 to 59 with COVID-19, enrolled during active disease.

The J gene is TRBJ2-2, the V gene TRBV11-3; 8 bases are shared with TRBD2. V lost 1 base to trimming and J lost 5 bases; unmatched junction nucleotides: 6. The germline gives CDR1 SGHNT, CDR2 YENEEA. This CDR3 contains 16 residues. CDR3 sequence (DNA): TGTGCCAGCAGCTTAGTCAGCGGGGGATCGACCGGGGAGCTGTTTTTT. It encodes CASSLVSGGSTGELFF.

The chain recombines TRBV2 with TRBJ2-7; D remains unclear. In germline, CDR1 is SNHLY, CDR2 FYNNEI. CDR3 length equals 14 residues. Trimming took 4 bases from V and 2 from J, leaving 12 bases between them. This CDR3 is CASSVRQVPYEQYF. In DNA, the CDR3 is TGTGCCAGCAGTGTTCGGCAGGTCCCCTACGAGCAGTACTTC.

The V and J genes are TRBV5-1 and TRBJ2-1, with D perhaps matching TRBD1 (5 bases). V dropped 4 bases and J dropped 4 bases, with 12 bases sitting between them. The CDR3 totals 14 residues. Germline V gene data show CDR1 as SGHRS and CDR2 as YFSETQ. The CDR3 region is CASSLMTVYNEQFF. The DNA of the CDR3 is TGCGCCAGCAGCCTAATGACAGTTTACAATGAGCAGTTCTTC.

V usage is TRBV5-1 and J usage is TRBJ2-5, with a tentative D call TRBD1 (6 bases). CDR1 and CDR2 from the germline V gene are SGHRS and YFSETQ. The CDR3 spans 15 residues. Trimming pared 4 bases from V and 0 bases from J, leaving 13 bases between. In DNA form, the CDR3 reads TGCGCCAGCAGCCCACAGGGAAGGGACCAAGAGACCCAGTACTTC. This codes for CASSPQGRDQETQYF.

The chain uses TRBV3-1 (or the pseudogene TRBV3-2) and TRBJ1-3; no firm D call. This CDR3 spans 15 amino acids. Trimming cost V 4 bases and J 0 bases, with 10 bases left between them. CDR1 is LGHDT and CDR2 is YNNKEL in the germline V gene (reference sequence). The CDR3: CASSPLASSGNTIYF. CDR3 coding DNA: TGTGCCAGCAGCCCCTTGGCAAGCTCTGGAAACACCATATATTTT.

This chain uses TRBV18 with TRBJ2-7, with D unresolved. V gave up 3 bases and J gave up 3 bases, with 6 bases separating them. The germline gives CDR1 KGHSH, CDR2 LQKENI. This CDR3 spans 12 amino acids. CDR3 coding DNA: TGTGCCAGCTCACCGCAGCGCTACGAGCAGTACTTC. Residues: CASSPQRYEQYF.

The chain joins TRBV5-1 to TRBJ1-6, with D unclear. The CDR3 consists of 14 residues. The V gene lost 0 bases and the J gene lost 6 bases, with 7 bases spanning the gap. Germline V gene sequence: CDR1 SGHRS, CDR2 YFSETQ. DNA of the CDR3: TGCGCCAGCAGCTTGGGGAGCCCTAATTCACCCCTCCACTTT. This gives the protein CASSLGSPNSPLHF.

The chain couples TRBV15 to TRBJ2-7; 7 nucleotides line up with TRBD1. Trimming at V came to 4 bases and at J to 4 bases, leaving 7 bases not matched to a gene. This CDR3 spans 14 amino acids. The germline V gene has CDR1 LNHNV and CDR2 YYDKDF (reference sequence). CDR3 nucleotides: TGTGCCACCAGCACCCGCCAGGGGGAATACGAGCAGTACTTC. Translation gives CATSTRQGEYEQYF. The full variable domain, its missing parts supplied by reference TRBV15 and TRBJ2-7, is DAMVIQNPRYQVTQFGKPVTLSCSQTLNHNVMYWYQQKSSQAPKLLFHYYDKDFNNEADTPDNFQSRRPNTSFCFLDIRSPGLGDTAMYLCATSTRQGEYEQYFGPGTRLTVT.